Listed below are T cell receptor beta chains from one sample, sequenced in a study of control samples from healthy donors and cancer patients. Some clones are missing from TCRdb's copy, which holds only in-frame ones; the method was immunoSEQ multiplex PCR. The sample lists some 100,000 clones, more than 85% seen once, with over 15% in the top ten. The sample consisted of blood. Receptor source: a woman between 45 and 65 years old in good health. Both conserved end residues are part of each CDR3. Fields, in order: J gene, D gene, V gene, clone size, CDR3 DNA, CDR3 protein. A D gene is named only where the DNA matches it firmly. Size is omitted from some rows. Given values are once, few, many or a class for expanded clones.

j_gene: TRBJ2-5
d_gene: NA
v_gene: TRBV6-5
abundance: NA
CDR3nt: TGTGCCAGCAATCGTATGGGTATTCCCCAAGAGACCCAGTACTTC
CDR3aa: CASNRMGIPQETQYF

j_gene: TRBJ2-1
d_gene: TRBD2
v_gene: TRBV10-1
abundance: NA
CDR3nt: TGCGCCAGCAGTGAGTCCTCGCGGGGGGGCCTTTTGTTCTTC
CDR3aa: CASSESSRGGLLFF

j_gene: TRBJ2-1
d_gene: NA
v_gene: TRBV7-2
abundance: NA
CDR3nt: TGTGCCAGCAGCTTAGGAAGGTCCTACAATGAGCAGTTCTTC
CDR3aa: CASSLGRSYNEQFF

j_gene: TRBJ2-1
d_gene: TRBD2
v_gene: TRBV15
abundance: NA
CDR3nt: TGTGCCACCAGCAGATCAGGACTAGGGGACCTTGATGAGCAGTTCTTC
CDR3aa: CATSRSGLGDLDEQFF

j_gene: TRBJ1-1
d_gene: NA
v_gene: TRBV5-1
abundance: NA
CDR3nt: TGCGCCAGCAGCGTCCCAATGGGGAACACTGAAGCTTTCTTT
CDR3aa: CASSVPMGNTEAFF

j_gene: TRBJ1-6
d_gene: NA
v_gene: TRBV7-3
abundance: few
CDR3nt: TGTGCCAGCAGCTTAGGTCAGGGGATTAACTCACCCCTCCACTTT
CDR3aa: CASSLGQGINSPLHF

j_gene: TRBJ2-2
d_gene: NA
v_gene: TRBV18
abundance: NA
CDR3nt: TGTGCCAGCTCACGGGCCCAATGGGGGCTTCTAGGGGAGCTGTTTTTT
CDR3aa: CASSRAQWGLLGELFF

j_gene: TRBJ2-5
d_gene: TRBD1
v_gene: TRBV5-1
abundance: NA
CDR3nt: TGCGCCAGCAGCTTGTTACAGGGGGGCCAAGAGACCCAGTACTTC
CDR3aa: CASSLLQGGQETQYF

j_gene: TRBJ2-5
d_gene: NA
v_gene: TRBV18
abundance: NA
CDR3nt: TGTGCCAGCTCACCCAGTCACGGTAGCACGGAGACCCAGTACTTC
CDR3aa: CASSPSHGSTETQYF

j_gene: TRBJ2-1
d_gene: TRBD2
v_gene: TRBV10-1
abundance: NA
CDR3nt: TGCGCCAGCAGCTCACCCAATCGGACGGAGCTAGCGGGACCCTACAATGAGCAGTTCTTC
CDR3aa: CASSSPNRTELAGPYNEQFF

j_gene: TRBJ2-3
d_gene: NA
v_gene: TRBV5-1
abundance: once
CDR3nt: TGCGCCAGCAGCTTTGACAGGCCAGATACGCAGTATTTT
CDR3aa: CASSFDRPDTQYF

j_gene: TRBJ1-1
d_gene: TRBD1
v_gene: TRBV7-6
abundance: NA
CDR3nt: TGTGCCAGCAGCCCCCGACAGGGGACAGGGGGCACTGAAGCTTTCTTT
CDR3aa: CASSPRQGTGGTEAFF

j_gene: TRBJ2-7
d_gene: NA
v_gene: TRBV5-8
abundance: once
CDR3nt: TGTGCCAGCAGCTGTTTCCGAACAGGGACCTACGAGCAGTACTTC
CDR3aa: CASSCFRTGTYEQYF

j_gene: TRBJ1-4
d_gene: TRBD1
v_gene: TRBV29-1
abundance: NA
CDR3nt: TGCAGCGTTGAGGAGTGGGACAGGGTCGATCTTAATGAAAAACTGTTTTTT
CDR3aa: CSVEEWDRVDLNEKLFF

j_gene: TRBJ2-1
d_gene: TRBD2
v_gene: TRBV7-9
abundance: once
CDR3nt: TGTGCCAGCAGCCCATCACCTAGCGGCCTAAATGAGCAGTTCTTC
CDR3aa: CASSPSPSGLNEQFF

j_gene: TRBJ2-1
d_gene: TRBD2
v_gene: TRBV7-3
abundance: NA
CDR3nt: TGTGCCAGCAGCTTAACCCCGGGACTAGCTCTAGGGCAGTTCTTC
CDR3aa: CASSLTPGLALGQFF

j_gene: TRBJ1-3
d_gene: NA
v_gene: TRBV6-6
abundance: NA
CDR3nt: TGTGCCAGCGGGGTCTTCGGAAACACCATATATTTT
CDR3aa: CASGVFGNTIYF

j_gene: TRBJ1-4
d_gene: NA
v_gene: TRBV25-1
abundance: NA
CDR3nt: TGTGCCAGCAAGGCATACTCACGGGGGATTAATGAAAAACTGTTTTTT
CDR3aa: CASKAYSRGINEKLFF

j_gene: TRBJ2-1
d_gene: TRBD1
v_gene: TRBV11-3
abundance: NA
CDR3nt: TGTGCCAGCAGCCCTCGGGACAGGGGGCGGGATGAGCAGTTCTTC
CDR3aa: CASSPRDRGRDEQFF

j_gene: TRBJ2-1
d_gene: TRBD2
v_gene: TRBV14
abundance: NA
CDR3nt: TGTGCCAGCAGCCGACTAGCGGACGGTAATGAGCAGTTCTTC
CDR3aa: CASSRLADGNEQFF

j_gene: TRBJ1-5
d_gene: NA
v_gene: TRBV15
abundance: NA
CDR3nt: TGTGCCACCAGCAGTCAACAGTCGTCTTATCCCCAGCATTTT
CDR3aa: CATSSQQSSYPQHF

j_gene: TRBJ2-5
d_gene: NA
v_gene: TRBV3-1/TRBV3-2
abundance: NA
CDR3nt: TGTGCCAGCAGCCAATCCGGGACAGAGACCCAGTACTTC
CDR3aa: CASSQSGTETQYF

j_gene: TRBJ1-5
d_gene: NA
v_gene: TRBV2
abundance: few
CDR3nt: TGTGCCAGCAGGAGGGACAACGGCAATCAGCCCCAGCATTTT
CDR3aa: CASRRDNGNQPQHF

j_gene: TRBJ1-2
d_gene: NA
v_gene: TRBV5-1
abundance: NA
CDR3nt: TGCGCCCGCAGCTTGGGGACGGGGGGACAAGCAGGTGGCTACACCTTC
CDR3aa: CARSLGTGGQAGGYTF

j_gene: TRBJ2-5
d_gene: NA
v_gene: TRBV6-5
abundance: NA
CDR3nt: TGTGCCAGCAGTTACCTCTCAGCGGGCTCAGAGACCCAGTACTTC
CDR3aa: CASSYLSAGSETQYF

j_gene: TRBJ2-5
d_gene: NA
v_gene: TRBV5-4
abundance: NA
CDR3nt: TGTGCCAGCAGCTTACCCCAAGAGACCCAGTACTTC
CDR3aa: CASSLPQETQYF

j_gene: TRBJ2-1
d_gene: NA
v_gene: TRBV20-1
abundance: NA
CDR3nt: TGCAGTGCTAGAGATGCGATTGAGCAGTTCTTC
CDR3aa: CSARDAIEQFF

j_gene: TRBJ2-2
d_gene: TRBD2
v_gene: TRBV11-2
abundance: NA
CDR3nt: TGTGCCAGCAGCTTAGAAGGGCTAGCGGGGGGCGGGGAGCTGTTTTTT
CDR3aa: CASSLEGLAGGGELFF

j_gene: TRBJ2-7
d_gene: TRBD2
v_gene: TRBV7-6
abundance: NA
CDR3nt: TGTGCCAGCAGCTTAGCTGGCGGGGGGTCCTACGAGCAGTACTTC
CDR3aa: CASSLAGGGSYEQYF

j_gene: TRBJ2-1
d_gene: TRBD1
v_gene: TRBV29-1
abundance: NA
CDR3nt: TGCAGCGTTTCCGGGACAGGGAACAGTGAGCAGTTCTTC
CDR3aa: CSVSGTGNSEQFF

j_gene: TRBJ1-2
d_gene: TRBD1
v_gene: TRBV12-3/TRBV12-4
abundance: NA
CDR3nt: TGTGCCAGCACCCCACAGGGGAGGTCTGGCTACACCTTC
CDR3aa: CASTPQGRSGYTF

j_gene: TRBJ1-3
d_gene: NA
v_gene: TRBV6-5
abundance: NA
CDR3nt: TGTGCCACCGCAAGTGCTTTCTCTGGAAACACCATATATTTT
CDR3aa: CATASAFSGNTIYF

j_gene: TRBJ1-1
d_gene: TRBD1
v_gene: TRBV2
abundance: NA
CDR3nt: TGTGCCAGCTTCCCGACAGGGATCACTGAAGCTTTCTTT
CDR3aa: CASFPTGITEAFF

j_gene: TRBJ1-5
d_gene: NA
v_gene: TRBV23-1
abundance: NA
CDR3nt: TGCGCCAGCAGTCCCGCCGAAGGGAATTATAGCAATCAGCCCCAGCATTTT
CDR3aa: CASSPAEGNYSNQPQHF

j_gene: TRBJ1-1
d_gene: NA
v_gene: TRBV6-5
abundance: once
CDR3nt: TGTGCCAGCAGTTACTCCAGGAACACTGAAGCTTTCTTT
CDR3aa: CASSYSRNTEAFF

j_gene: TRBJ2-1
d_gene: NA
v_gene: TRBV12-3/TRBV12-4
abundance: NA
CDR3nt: TGTGCCAGCAGTTTACCCGATCTGAATGAGCAGTTCTTC
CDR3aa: CASSLPDLNEQFF

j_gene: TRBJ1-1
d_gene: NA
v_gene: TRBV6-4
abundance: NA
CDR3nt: TGTGCCAGCAGGGCAGAAGAAAGCACTGAAGCTTTCTTT
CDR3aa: CASRAEESTEAFF

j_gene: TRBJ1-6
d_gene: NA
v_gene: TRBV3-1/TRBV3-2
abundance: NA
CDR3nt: TGTGCCAGCAGCCGCATAACCAGGAGTCGTAATTCACCCCTCCACTTT
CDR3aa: CASSRITRSRNSPLHF

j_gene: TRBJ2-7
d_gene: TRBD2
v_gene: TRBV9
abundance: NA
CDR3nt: TGTGCCAGCAGCGTAGGGGGCGGGGGAGTTACCTACGAGCAGTACTTC
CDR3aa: CASSVGGGGVTYEQYF

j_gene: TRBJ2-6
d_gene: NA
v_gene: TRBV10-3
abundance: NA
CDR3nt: TGTGCCATCAGCTTTGGGGCGGCGTCCTCTGGGGCCAACGTCCTGACTTTC
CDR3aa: CAISFGAASSGANVLTF

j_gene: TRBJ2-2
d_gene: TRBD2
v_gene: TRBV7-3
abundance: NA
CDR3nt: TGTGCCAGCCGGGGGGGCAACACCGGGGAGCTGTTTTTT
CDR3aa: CASRGGNTGELFF

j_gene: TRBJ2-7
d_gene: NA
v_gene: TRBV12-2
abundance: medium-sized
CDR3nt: TGTGCAAGTCGCTTGGGGGGGCTCCCCTACGAGCAGTACTTC
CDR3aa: CASRLGGLPYEQYF